The 21 T cell receptor beta chains below were found in one sample sequenced in a study of T cell clonality in common variable immunodeficiency. Notes on the study in general: Fewer deletions and N-nucleotide insertions were reportedly seen in common variable immunodeficiency TCR beta sequences.

The antigens for these receptors are not known. Measured with immunoSEQ multiplex PCR; TCRdb has only the in-frame clones, and not every one. Sampling found over 15,000 clones, none seen once. The sample comprised peripheral blood mononuclear cells. The receptor set was obtained from a human donor with common variable immunodeficiency.

This clone was seen a handful of times. The read ends 3 residues early relative to the CDR3; the germline J gene fills the gap. V and J are TRBV2 and TRBJ2-3, with TRBD1 matching over 8 bases. Germline CDR1 and CDR2: SNHLY and FYNNEI. V lost 6 bases and J lost 2; bases outside the gene matches: 7. The CDR3 contains 15 residues. The DNA read from the CDR3 is TGTGCCAGCAGACTAGGACAGGGTACCACAGATACG. Its translation: CASRLGQGTTDT. The entire CDR3 is CASRLGQGTTDTQYF.

This clone occurred a few times. Coverage ceases 3 residues before the CDR3 finishes, and the germline J gene fills in the end. This chain uses TRBV18 with TRBJ2-1, with D possibly called TRBD1 or TRBD2 (5 bases each). The CDR3 loop spans 16 amino acids. The V end lost 0 bases, the J end lost 5 bases, and 14 bases lay between the germline ends. The germline CDR1 and CDR2 sequences are KGHSH and LQKENI. The CDR3 protein is CASSPPWRQGHNEQFF. The DNA read from the CDR3 is TGTGCCAGCTCACCACCGTGGAGGCAGGGTCACAATGAG.

As for this clone: The sequence runs out 3 residues before the end of the CDR3; the remainder is reconstructed from the germline J gene. The chain couples TRBV19 to TRBJ1-5, with D perhaps matching TRBD1 (5 bases). The germline gives CDR1 LNHDA, CDR2 SQIVND (reference sequence). The CDR3 has 15 amino acids. Trimming stripped 3 bases from V and 7 bases from J, with 16 bases between. The chain's CDR3 is CASSISWLQGQPQHF. The covered CDR3 bases are TGTGCCAGTAGTATTAGTTGGCTCCAGGGACAGCCC.

This clone has only a few counts. The sequence runs out 3 residues before the end of the CDR3; the remainder is reconstructed from the germline J gene. The chain couples TRBV2 to TRBJ2-3, with 8 positions matching TRBD2. The CDR3 is made up of 17 amino acids. Germline CDR1 SNHLY, CDR2 FYNNEI. The junction had 8 bases not matched to a gene; V was cut back by 2 bases and J by 1 base. CDR3 DNA, as far as it was read: TGTGCCAGCAGTGAATCTCGGGGGGGCCAAGGCACAGATACG. Translating it yields CASSESRGGQGTDT. The entire CDR3 reads CASSESRGGQGTDTQYF.

This clone was seen a few times. Coverage ceases 3 residues before the CDR3 finishes, and the germline J gene fills in the end. The chain has TRBV7-3 and TRBJ2-5, with 10 positions matching TRBD1. From germline, CDR1 is SGHTA and CDR2 FQGTGA. CDR3 length: 14 residues. V lost 5 bases to trimming and J lost 4 bases; unmatched junction nucleotides: 4. CDR3 DNA, as far as it was read: TGTGCCAGCAGCCTACGGACAGGGGGAGAGACC. Its protein is CASSLRTGGET. The full CDR3 reads CASSLRTGGETQYF. The full variable domain, with the rest looked up from reference TRBV7-3 and TRBJ2-5, is GAGVSQTPSNKVTEKGKYVELRCDPISGHTALYWYRQSLGQGPEFLIYFQGTGAADDSGLPNDRFFAVRPEGSVSTLKIQRTERGDSAVYLCASSLRTGGETQYFGPGTRLLVL.

Worth noting for this clone: The sequence runs out 3 residues before the end of the CDR3; the remainder is reconstructed from the germline J gene. V gene TRBV5-1 combines with J gene TRBJ2-3; D perhaps matches TRBD2 (7 bases). The V gene's germline CDR1 is SGHRS and CDR2 YFSETQ. The V end was cut by 1 base, the J end by 3 bases, with 15 bases between. The CDR3 extends over 16 amino acids. The CDR3 here is CASSLRGGAGTDTQYF. The sequenced part of the CDR3 DNA is TGCGCCAGCAGCTTGAGGGGGGGCGCTGGGACAGATACG. Combining the CDR3 with reference TRBV5-1 and TRBJ2-3 gives the whole variable domain KAGVTQTPRYLIKTRGQQVTLSCSPISGHRSVSWYQQTPGQGLQFLFEYFSETQRNKGNFPGRFSGRQFSNSRSEMNVSTLELGDSALYLCASSLRGGAGTDTQYFGPGTRLTVL.

The CDR3 loop is CASSLGTSGIAQYF. Incomplete CDR3 DNA: TGTGCCAGCAGCCTGGGGACTAGCGGGATAGCG. The chain has TRBV7-3 and TRBJ2-3; 13 positions match TRBD2. Read coverage stops 3 residues before the CDR3 terminus; the germline J gene supplies the remainder. Germline CDR1 is SGHTA and CDR2 is FQGTGA. CDR3 size: 14 residues. The full variable domain, completed using reference TRBV7-3 and TRBJ2-3, is GAGVSQTPSNKVTEKGKYVELRCDPISGHTALYWYRQSLGQGPEFLIYFQGTGAADDSGLPNDRFFAVRPEGSVSTLKIQRTERGDSAVYLCASSLGTSGIAQYFGPGTRLTVL.

The CDR3 loop reads CASSPPEGVNTEAFF. The sequenced CDR3 bases are TGTGCCAGCTCACCTCCCGAGGGGGTGAACACTGAA. The chain uses TRBV18 and TRBJ1-1; tentatively, D is TRBD1 (6 bases). The CDR3 goes on 3 residues after the read ends, and that part is filled in from the germline J gene. The CDR3 runs to 15 residues. Germline CDR1 KGHSH, CDR2 LQKENI. V shed 3 bases and J shed 0 bases, with 11 bases lying between them.

Turning to this clone: Read data end 3 residues before the CDR3 end; the end is taken from the germline J gene. V gene TRBV2 combines with J gene TRBJ1-6; 7 nucleotides agree with TRBD1. V shed 6 bases and J 6 bases; nucleotides not matched to a gene: 5. From germline, CDR1 is SNHLY and CDR2 FYNNEI. The CDR3 has 14 amino acids. This CDR3 reads CASRRQGGNSPLHF. The CDR3 bases that were read are TGTGCCAGCAGAAGACAGGGCGGTAATTCACCC.

About this clone itself: The CDR3 end is not reached by the read, which stops 3 residues before it; the germline J gene fills it in. The rearrangement joins TRBV19 to TRBJ2-3; D not certain. Germline-derived CDR1 and CDR2 are LNHDA and SQIVND (reference sequence). V lost 6 bases, J lost 7 bases, and 17 bases lay in between. The length of the CDR3 is 14 residues. The part of the CDR3 DNA that was read is TGTGCCAGTAGACCTTATAGTCAGGTTAATACG. Protein product: CASRPYSQVNT. The complete CDR3 reads CASRPYSQVNTQYF.

The table lists this clone with a few counts. The DNA read from the CDR3 is TGTGCCAGCAGCCAAAACCCCGCACAGACAGGGGGCTATGGC. Protein product: CASSQNPAQTGGYG. The complete CDR3 sequence is CASSQNPAQTGGYGYTF. The chain carries TRBV16 and TRBJ1-2, with 9 bases matching TRBD1. The read comes to an end 3 residues before the CDR3 does, leaving the germline J gene to fill in the end. The CDR3 loop spans 17 amino acids. Trimming removed 2 bases from V and 4 bases from J; junction bases left unmatched: 11. CDR1 is KGHSY and CDR2 is FQNENV in the germline V gene.

Worth noting for this clone: The observed sequence ends 3 residues before the CDR3 terminus, with the missing tail filled in from the germline J gene. The V gene is TRBV6-1, the J gene TRBJ2-5; D remains ambiguous. V was shortened by 2 bases and J by 5 bases, with 9 bases between the two germline ends. Germline assignment: CDR1 MNHNS and CDR2 SASEGT. The CDR3 is 13 amino acids. The sequenced part of the CDR3 DNA is TGTGCCAGCAGTGAAATCGGGTCGGAGACC. Translation: CASSEIGSET. The entire CDR3 protein reads CASSEIGSETQYF.

This clone occurred a few times. CDR3 bases read: TGTGCCAGCAGCCCCCTGGGGCTTAGCACAGATACG. Its protein product is CASSPLGLSTDT. The whole CDR3 protein reads CASSPLGLSTDTQYF. The gene calls are TRBV7-6 and TRBJ2-3; D is perhaps TRBD1 (5 bases). The CDR3 is cut off 3 residues early in the read; its end comes from the germline J gene. The CDR3 sequence is 15 residues long. Trimming cost V 5 bases and J 0 bases, with 12 bases left between them. Per the germline V gene, CDR1 is SGHVS and CDR2 is FNYEAQ.

A few counts support this clone. At one boundary the junction diverges from the germline segment, which might be a read error. The read stops 3 residues short of the end of the CDR3; the missing end is completed from the germline J gene. The J gene is TRBJ2-7, the V gene TRBV7-7; 10 bases are shared with TRBD2. The CDR3 covers 15 residues. Germline lookup yields CDR1 SSHAT and CDR2 FNYEAQ (reference sequence). The chain's CDR3 is CASSLASGSSYEQYF. The DNA read from the CDR3 is TGTGCTAGCAGCTTAGCTAGCGGGAGTTCGTACGAG.

Turning to this clone: Sequencing ends 3 residues short of the CDR3 end; the germline J gene provides the rest. The V call is TRBV11-2, the J call TRBJ2-1, with 8 bases fitting TRBD2. V lost 5 bases to trimming and J lost 4 bases; unmatched junction nucleotides: 7. Germline V gives CDR1 SGHAT, CDR2 FQNNGV. The CDR3 runs 15 residues. CDR3 DNA (partial): TGTGCCAGCAGCCCCCGGGCTAGCGGGTACAATGAG. Protein: CASSPRASGYNE. The whole CDR3 reads CASSPRASGYNEQFF.

With respect to this clone: The read falls 3 residues short of the CDR3 end, and the missing part is taken from the germline J gene. This rearrangement joins TRBV6-1 to TRBJ1-2, with unresolved D. V was clipped by 1 base and J by 7 bases, with 16 bases between them. The germline V gene has CDR1 MNHNS and CDR2 SASEGT. The CDR3 is 15 residues long. The part of the CDR3 DNA that was read is TGTGCCAGCAGTGAAGTTGGCTCAGGTTCACTTGGC. This gives the protein CASSEVGSGSLG. The CDR3 reads in full as CASSEVGSGSLGYTF.

Worth noting for this clone: The read terminates 3 residues ahead of where the CDR3 ends, so the germline J gene completes it. The J gene is TRBJ1-1, the V gene TRBV18; no definite D call. Trimming took 3 bases from V and 0 from J, leaving 8 bases between them. The germline CDR1 and CDR2 sequences are KGHSH and LQKENI. The CDR3 has 14 residues. CDR3 sequence: CASSPTGVNTEAFF. The CDR3 bases that were read are TGTGCCAGCTCACCGACCGGGGTGAACACTGAA.

Remarks on this clone: The read finishes 3 residues shy of the CDR3 end, and the germline J gene is used to complete it. The V call is TRBV19, the J call TRBJ2-2; 10 nucleotides line up with TRBD1. The CDR3 is 14 amino acids. Germline CDR1 reads LNHDA; CDR2 reads SQIVND (reference sequence). V lost 10 bases to trimming and J lost 6 bases; unmatched junction nucleotides: 8. The DNA read from the CDR3 is TGTGCCACCTCGACAGGGGGCGGATCCGGGGAG. Protein sequence: CATSTGGGSGE. The full CDR3 protein reads CATSTGGGSGELFF.

This clone was seen repeatedly, ten times or more. The observed sequence ends 3 residues before the CDR3 terminus, with the missing tail filled in from the germline J gene. The chain combines TRBV19 with TRBJ2-3; a weak D match, TRBD1 (6 bases). V shed 5 bases and J shed 4 bases, with 16 bases lying between them. The germline V gene encodes CDR1 LNHDA and CDR2 SQIVND (reference sequence). The CDR3 loop spans 15 amino acids. The DNA read from the CDR3 is TGTGCCAGTAGTTCCCGAAACACAGGGCCAGATACG. Translation: CASSSRNTGPDT. The whole CDR3 region reads CASSSRNTGPDTQYF.

The sample holds a few counts of this clone. With the read ending 3 residues before the CDR3 end, the germline J gene is used to fill in that end. V usage is TRBV18 and J usage is TRBJ2-4, with a tentative D call TRBD1 (7 bases). The CDR3 runs to 18 residues. Germline V lookup: CDR1 KGHSH, CDR2 LQKENI. V lost 3 bases and J 8 bases, leaving 26 bases between the germline ends. This CDR3 reads CASSPFRGVGGGNDIQYF. The DNA read from the CDR3 is TGTGCCAGCTCACCCTTTAGGGGCGTCGGAGGGGGCAACGACATT.

As concerns this clone: The read falls 3 residues short of the CDR3 end, and the missing part is taken from the germline J gene. This chain uses TRBV5-1 with TRBJ2-5; 9 bases agree with TRBD1. Germline V gene sequence: CDR1 SGHRS, CDR2 YFSETQ. After removal of 5 bases from V and 3 bases from J, the junction contained 8 bases not matched to a gene. CDR3 length: 15 amino acids. The CDR3 sequence: CASSPGTGNKETQYF. The CDR3 DNA, read in part, is TGCGCCAGCAGTCCCGGGACAGGGAATAAAGAGACC.